These 10 T cell receptor beta chains were sequenced from one sample in a study of response to subunit inactivated influenza vaccine. TCRdb reprocessed the RT-PCR reads via MiXCR and lists one record per CDR3 protein. The sample lists 800,000 or so distinct CDR3 sequences, over 20% seen once, with about a tenth in the top ten. The sequencing here drew on PBMCs from blood, taken 4 to 6 days after vaccination. The source of these receptors is a man between 45 and 60 years old who received an inactivated influenza vaccine.

J is TRBJ2-7 and V is TRBV6-2 or TRBV6-3, with D perhaps TRBD1 (6 bases). This CDR3 comprises 14 residues. V was pared by 7 bases and J by 2 bases, with 15 bases between. The germline gives CDR1 MNHEY, CDR2 SVGEGT. The chain's CDR3 is CASTSLGGTYEQYF. CDR3 nucleotides: TGTGCCAGCACTTCTTTAGGGGGAACCTACGAGCAGTACTTC.

V usage is TRBV20-1 and J usage is TRBJ2-5, with TRBD2 as a possible D gene (5 bases). V was cut by 1 base and J by 0 bases, with 12 bases left in between. Germline lookup yields CDR1 DFQATT and CDR2 SNEGSKA (reference sequence). The CDR3 loop spans 15 amino acids. CDR3: CSARVGGLYQETQYF. The CDR3, as DNA: TGCAGTGCTAGAGTTGGAGGATTGTACCAAGAGACCCAGTACTTC.

This clonotype was seen a few times. This rearrangement joins TRBV3-1 to TRBJ2-1; 7 bases match TRBD2. Germline V gives CDR1 LGHDT, CDR2 YNNKEL (reference sequence). The CDR3 is made up of 15 amino acids. Trimming at V came to 4 bases and at J to 4 bases, leaving 7 bases not matched to a gene. CDR3 amino acids: CASSLTGTMYNEQFF. In DNA, the CDR3 is TGTGCCAGCAGCCTCACCGGGACTATGTACAATGAGCAGTTCTTC.

The sample holds a few counts of this clonotype. The chain couples TRBV6-1 to TRBJ2-1, with TRBD2 identical over 12 bases. This CDR3 is built from 15 residues. With V trimmed by 5 bases and J by 8 bases, 7 bases remained unmatched. The germline CDR1 and CDR2 sequences are MNHNS and SASEGT. CDR3 in DNA: TGTGCCAGCAGTCAGACTAGCGGGAGAATCTATGAGCAGTTCTTC. Translation: CASSQTSGRIYEQFF.

CDR3 DNA: TGTGCCAGCAGTCCGGGATCCTGGCGGGGAAACAATGAGCAGTTCTTC. Protein sequence: CASSPGSWRGNNEQFF. V gene TRBV27 combines with J gene TRBJ2-1, with a tentative D call TRBD2 (6 bases). Germline lookup yields CDR1 MNHEY and CDR2 SMNVEV (reference sequence). This CDR3 spans 16 amino acids. Trimming pared 5 bases from V and 5 bases from J, leaving 19 bases between.

The chain combines TRBV11-3 with TRBJ2-1; the D gene could be TRBD1 or TRBD2 (6 bases each). The CDR3 spans 14 residues. Trimming took off 2 bases at V and 7 bases at J, with 12 bases between the two ends. Germline-derived CDR1 and CDR2 are SGHNT and YENEEA. In DNA, the CDR3 is TGTGCCAGCAGCTTAACAGGGAGGACAAATGAGCAGTTCTTC. Translation gives CASSLTGRTNEQFF.

In its sample, this clonotype was seen a few times. The rearrangement joins TRBV9 to TRBJ1-5; weak D call: TRBD1 (5 bases). The germline V gene has CDR1 SGDLS and CDR2 YYNGEE. Trimming shortened V by 3 bases and J by 2 bases, and 9 bases separated the two germline ends. This CDR3 is 14 amino acids long. The CDR3 is CASSAGGRNQPQHF. DNA of the CDR3: TGTGCCAGCAGCGCCGGGGGACGCAATCAGCCCCAGCATTTT.

V is TRBV5-1 and J is TRBJ2-7, with D perhaps assigned TRBD1 or TRBD2 (5 bases each). The germline V gene has CDR1 SGHRS and CDR2 YFSETQ. This CDR3 has 19 residues. The V end lost 0 bases, the J end lost 0 bases, and 22 bases lay between the germline ends. The CDR3 protein is CASSLDYLGVAYPSYEQYF. CDR3 in DNA: TGCGCCAGCAGCTTGGATTATTTGGGGGTTGCGTACCCCTCCTACGAGCAGTACTTC.

The chain employs TRBV20-1 and TRBJ2-1, with 7 bases lining up with TRBD2. V lost 0 bases and J lost 9; bases outside the gene matches: 11. In germline, CDR1 is DFQATT, CDR2 SNEGSKA (reference sequence). This CDR3 contains 15 residues. The CDR3 DNA reads as TGCAGTGCTAGAGATAGTGGGGGTACGGGAGGTGAGCAGTTCTTC. Translation gives CSARDSGGTGGEQFF.

This clonotype was observed a handful of times. V usage is TRBV12-3 or TRBV12-4 and J usage is TRBJ2-2, with 10 bases identical to TRBD1. V lost 10 bases to trimming and J lost 2 bases; unmatched junction nucleotides: 10. The CDR3 has 16 amino acids. The CDR3, as DNA: TGTGCCACCCCTTTAGGGACAGGGGCCAACACCGGGGAGCTGTTTTTT. Translated: CATPLGTGANTGELFF.